This T cell receptor (beta chain) was found in a study of regulatory T cells in long-lasting Graves disease. Study outcomes and limitations: Small numbers of samples may have cut accuracy. Persistent-disease Graves' patients showed less TCR diversity than new cases.

This CDR3 has 11 amino acids. Specified time point: newly diagnosed GD, antithyroid drugs for less than 3 months. RNA isolated from PBMCs was used to make the TCR library. According to the study, TCR beta libraries were built with iRepertoire HTBI primers and CDR3-region Arm-PCR. Via MiXCR, TCRdb re-called the multiplex PCR reads, giving one row per CDR3 protein. The sample lists approximately 560,000 distinct CDR3 sequences, 15% to 20% occurring once. Regarding this clonotype: What it recognizes is unknown. One end of the junction is discordant with germline, which a read error may explain.

This sample also belongs to another study, concerning T cells in Graves' hyperthyroidism and ophthalmopathy. As reported in that work: A lack of ophthalmopathy progression within 18 months defined stable Graves' hyperthyroidism.

V and J are TRBV12-3 or TRBV12-4 and TRBJ2-3; D unresolved. This sequence was found in a man aged 18 to 35 with Graves disease. The sequencing used peripheral blood mononuclear cells (PBMCs), collected at new diagnosis, from a patient treated with antithyroid drugs. CDR3 in amino acids: CASSPGETRYF. CDR3 sequence (DNA): TGTGCCAGCAGCCCTGGCGAGACAAGGTACTTC.